The 20 T cell receptor beta chains listed next were all sequenced from one sample in a study of cytomegalovirus exposure and HLA in healthy donors. PCR amplification relied on 60 Vbeta primers (plus 13 Jbeta primers). TCRdb keeps only in-frame clones here, not all; method: immunoSEQ multiplex PCR. The table has 170,000 or so clones, 75% to 90% seen once. The sequencing input was PBMCs. These TCRs come from a young woman in good health and CMV-seronegative.

The gene calls are TRBV4-2 and TRBJ2-3; 11 bases match TRBD2. In germline, CDR1 is LGHNA, CDR2 YNFKEQ. The V segment lost 4 bases and the J segment 4 bases; nucleotides outside the gene matches: 4. The CDR3 length is 15 residues. The CDR3 DNA follows: TGTGCCAGCAGCCCGGGACTAGCGGCGGCAGATACGCAGTATTTT. Translated, it gives CASSPGLAAADTQYF.

V and J are TRBV6-5 and TRBJ2-1; D might be TRBD2 (5 bases). The length of the CDR3 is 15 residues. Germline V gene lookup returns CDR1 MNHEY and CDR2 SVGAGI. V shed 2 bases and J shed 3 bases, with 11 bases lying between them. CDR3 in amino acids: CASSYEGLGYNEQFF. The DNA for the CDR3 is TGTGCCAGCAGTTACGAAGGACTGGGCTACAATGAGCAGTTCTTC.

With respect to this clone: Other DNA sequences in this specimen translate into the identical CDR3. The rearrangement links TRBV5-1 to TRBJ2-7; 10 bases fit TRBD2. V lost 3 bases to trimming and J lost 0 bases; unmatched junction nucleotides: 0. Germline-derived CDR1 and CDR2 are SGHRS and YFSETQ. The CDR3 has 14 amino acids. The CDR3 DNA follows: TGCGCCAGCAGCTGGACTAGCGGCTCCTACGAGCAGTACTTC. Translating it yields CASSWTSGSYEQYF.

The gene calls are TRBV5-1 and TRBJ1-1, with TRBD1 as a possible D gene (6 bases). There are 15 residues in the CDR3. V was clipped by 5 bases and J by 3 bases, with 17 bases between them. Germline-derived CDR1 and CDR2 are SGHRS and YFSETQ. The CDR3 DNA reads TGCGCCAGCAGTGAGGTAGGGGGAAAGGACACTGAAGCTTTCTTT. Residues: CASSEVGGKDTEAFF.

CDR3 amino acids: CASNPGQETQYF. The CDR3 DNA follows: TGTGCCAGCAATCCAGGGCAAGAGACCCAGTACTTC. The J gene is TRBJ2-5, the V gene TRBV2, with a possible D match to TRBD1 (5 bases). The V end was cut by 7 bases, the J end by 2 bases, with 8 bases between. The germline CDR1 and CDR2 sequences are SNHLY and FYNNEI. The CDR3 runs to 12 residues.

The chain carries TRBV2 and TRBJ2-7; D is possibly TRBD2 (5 bases). With 7 bases removed from V and 2 bases from J, the gap between germline ends came to 18 bases. Germline CDR1 reads SNHLY; CDR2 reads FYNNEI. The CDR3 totals 15 residues. The CDR3 DNA is TGTGCCAGCACCCAAGGACTGTCGATAACCTACGAGCAGTACTTC. This gives the protein CASTQGLSITYEQYF.

The rearrangement uses TRBV6-5 and TRBJ2-5, with D possibly being TRBD2 (5 bases). This CDR3 has 14 amino acids. Germline V gives CDR1 MNHEY, CDR2 SVGAGI. V was clipped by 0 bases and J by 3 bases, with 8 bases between them. CDR3 in amino acids: CASSYSRREETQYF. CDR3 nucleotides: TGTGCCAGCAGTTACTCACGGCGGGAAGAGACCCAGTACTTC.

This clone is a singleton in its sample. The chain joins TRBV19 to TRBJ1-1; a possible D gene is TRBD1 (5 bases). Per germline, CDR1 LNHDA and CDR2 SQIVND (reference sequence). V was clipped by 8 bases and J by 4 bases, with 20 bases between them. The CDR3 loop spans 15 amino acids. The CDR3 sequence: CASSLSGGWGTEAFF. CDR3 coding DNA: TGTGCCAGTTCCCTCTCCGGGGGTTGGGGCACTGAAGCTTTCTTT.

J is TRBJ2-1 and V is TRBV6-1, with TRBD1 as a possible D gene (6 bases). This CDR3 spans 12 amino acids. The germline CDR1 and CDR2 sequences are MNHNS and SASEGT. V was cut by 4 bases and J by 13 bases, with 14 bases left in between. The CDR3 DNA follows: TGTGCCAGCAGTGGCCGGGACACCTTCCAGTTCTTC. As protein: CASSGRDTFQFF.

This chain joins TRBV6-5 and TRBJ1-1; unclear D gene. The CDR3 loop spans 14 amino acids. Germline CDR1 and CDR2: MNHEY and SVGAGI. V lost 6 bases, J lost 7 bases, and 18 bases lay in between. CDR3 protein: CASRVGRQVSEAFF. The CDR3 DNA sequence: TGTGCCAGCAGAGTAGGCAGGCAAGTAAGTGAAGCTTTCTTT.

The chain couples TRBV28 to TRBJ1-2; 8 bases agree with TRBD1. CDR3 length equals 14 residues. The J segment lost 3 bases and the V segment lost 4 bases, leaving 4 bases of the junction unmatched. Germline assignment: CDR1 MDHEN and CDR2 SYDVKM. The CDR3 DNA sequence: TGTGCCAGCAGTTCAGGGGGCGATGACTATGGCTACACCTTC. Protein: CASSSGGDDYGYTF.

The chain employs TRBV19 and TRBJ1-2; TRBD1 matches at 8 bases. CDR1 and CDR2 from the germline V gene are LNHDA and SQIVND (reference sequence). V lost 7 bases, J lost 0 bases, and 10 bases stayed unmatched. The CDR3 contains 16 residues. CDR3 residues: CASIPGTGEPNYGYTF. CDR3 in DNA: TGTGCCAGTATACCCGGGACAGGCGAACCTAACTATGGCTACACCTTC.

The rearrangement links TRBV5-1 to TRBJ1-5; 10 positions match TRBD1. The junction had 5 bases not matched to a gene; V was cut back by 4 bases and J by 4 bases. Germline V gene lookup returns CDR1 SGHRS and CDR2 YFSETQ. The CDR3 runs 15 residues. CDR3 DNA: TGCGCCAGCAGCCCTGGGACAGGGGCGAATCAGCCCCAGCATTTT. Encoded protein: CASSPGTGANQPQHF. The variable domain in full, with the rest retrieved from reference TRBV5-1 and TRBJ1-5, is KAGVTQTPRYLIKTRGQQVTLSCSPISGHRSVSWYQQTPGQGLQFLFEYFSETQRNKGNFPGRFSGRQFSNSRSEMNVSTLELGDSALYLCASSPGTGANQPQHFGDGTRLSIL.

The rearrangement uses TRBV5-6 and TRBJ1-3; D possibly corresponds to TRBD1 (5 bases). V shed 0 bases and J shed 2 bases, with 12 bases lying between them. Germline values: CDR1 SGHDT, CDR2 YYEEEE. This CDR3 region has 16 residues. The chain's CDR3 is CASSLAAGTAGNTIYF. The CDR3 nucleotides read TGTGCCAGCAGCTTGGCCGCGGGGACGGCTGGAAACACCATATATTTT.

This sequence joins TRBV6-6 and TRBJ2-7; 8 nucleotides align to TRBD1. CDR3 length: 16 residues. Germline CDR1 MNHNY, CDR2 SVGAGI (reference sequence). Germline trimming cut 6 bases from V and 3 bases from J; bases unmatched to any gene: 13. CDR3 coding DNA: TGTGCCAGCAGCACCCCCCTGACAGGGGAAAACTACGAGCAGTACTTC. This encodes CASSTPLTGENYEQYF.

The rearrangement links TRBV6-5 to TRBJ2-1; TRBD2 matches at 9 bases. The junction had 5 bases not matched to a gene; V was cut back by 7 bases and J by 4 bases. Germline CDR1 is MNHEY and CDR2 is SVGAGI. The CDR3 is made up of 14 amino acids. In DNA, the CDR3 is TGTGCCAGCAAGGAGGGACTAGCTTACAATGAGCAGTTCTTC. It yields the protein CASKEGLAYNEQFF.

The V call is TRBV11-2, the J call TRBJ2-7, with 8 bases lining up with TRBD2. V lost 4 bases, J lost 3 bases, and 5 bases stayed unmatched. CDR1 and CDR2 from the germline V gene are SGHAT and FQNNGV. There are 14 residues in the CDR3. CDR3 nucleotide sequence: TGTGCCAGCAGCTGGGGAGGGACTAGCTACGAGCAGTACTTC. It yields the protein CASSWGGTSYEQYF.

This clone was detected only once. The rearrangement joins TRBV30 to TRBJ2-2; a weak D match, TRBD2 (7 bases). Per the germline V gene, CDR1 is GTSNPN and CDR2 is SVGIG (reference sequence). Deletions cut 4 bases from V and 6 bases from J, with 12 bases between. This CDR3 spans 13 amino acids. In DNA form, the CDR3 reads TGTGCCTGGAAAGGGGGGGGCCCCGGGGAGCTGTTTTTT. Translating it yields CAWKGGGPGELFF.

The chain employs TRBV18 and TRBJ2-5, with TRBD2 identical over 13 bases. The V and J ends lost 3 bases and 2 bases, in that order; junction bases with no gene match: 6. This CDR3 spans 17 amino acids. Germline V gene lookup returns CDR1 KGHSH and CDR2 LQKENI. The CDR3 bases are TGTGCCAGCTCACCCCGTACTAGCGGGGGGGCTCAAGAGACCCAGTACTTC. Translation gives CASSPRTSGGAQETQYF.

V and J are TRBV4-1 and TRBJ2-3; unclear D gene. The ends were cut back, 3 bases at V and 1 base at J, with 11 bases in the middle. The V gene's germline CDR1 is MGHRA and CDR2 YSYEKL. This CDR3 is 15 amino acids long. The DNA of the CDR3 is TGCGCCAGCAGCCAGGAGACCGTCCGCACAGATACGCAGTATTTT. Encoded protein: CASSQETVRTDTQYF.